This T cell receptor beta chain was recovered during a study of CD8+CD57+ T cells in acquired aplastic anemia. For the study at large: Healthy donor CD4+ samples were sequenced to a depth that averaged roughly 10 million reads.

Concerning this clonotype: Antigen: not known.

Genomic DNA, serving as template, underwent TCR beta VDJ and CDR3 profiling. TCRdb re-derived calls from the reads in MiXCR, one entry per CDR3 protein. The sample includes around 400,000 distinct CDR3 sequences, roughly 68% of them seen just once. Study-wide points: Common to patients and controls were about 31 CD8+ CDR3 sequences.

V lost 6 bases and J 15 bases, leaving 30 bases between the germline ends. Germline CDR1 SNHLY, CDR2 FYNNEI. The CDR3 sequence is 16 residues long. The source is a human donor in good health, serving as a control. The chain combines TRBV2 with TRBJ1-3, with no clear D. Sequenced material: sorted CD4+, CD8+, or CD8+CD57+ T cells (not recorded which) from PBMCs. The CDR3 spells CASSSDMNTEAFFTYF. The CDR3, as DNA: TGTGCCAGCAGCTCGGATATGAACACTGAAGCTTTCTTTACATATTTT. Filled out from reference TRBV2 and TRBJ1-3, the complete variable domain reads EPEVTQTPSHQVTQMGQEVILRCVPISNHLYFYWYRQILGQKVEFLVSFYNNEISEKSEIFDDQFSVERPDGSNFTLKIRSTKLEDSAMYFCASSSDMNTEAFFTYFGEGSWLTVV.